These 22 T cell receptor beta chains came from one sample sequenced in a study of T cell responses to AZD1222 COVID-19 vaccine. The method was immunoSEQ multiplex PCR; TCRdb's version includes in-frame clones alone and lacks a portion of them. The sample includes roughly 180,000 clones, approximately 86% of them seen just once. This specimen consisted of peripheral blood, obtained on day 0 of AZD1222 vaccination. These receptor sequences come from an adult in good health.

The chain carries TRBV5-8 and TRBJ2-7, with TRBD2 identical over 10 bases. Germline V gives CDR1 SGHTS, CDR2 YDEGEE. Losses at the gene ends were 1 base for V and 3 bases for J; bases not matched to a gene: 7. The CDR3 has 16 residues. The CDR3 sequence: CASSLRLAGENYEQYF. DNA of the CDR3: TGTGCCAGCAGCTTGAGGCTAGCGGGAGAAAACTACGAGCAGTACTTC.

CDR3 region: CAWSDAPGPRGAFF. Here the CDR3 DNA reads TGTGCCTGGAGTGACGCCCCCGGGCCCCGAGGAGCTTTCTTT. V and J are TRBV30 and TRBJ1-1, with D hard to call. This CDR3 comprises 14 residues. Between the trimmed V and J ends, which lost 1 base and 10 bases, there was a span of 19 bases. In germline, CDR1 is GTSNPN, CDR2 SVGIG (reference sequence).

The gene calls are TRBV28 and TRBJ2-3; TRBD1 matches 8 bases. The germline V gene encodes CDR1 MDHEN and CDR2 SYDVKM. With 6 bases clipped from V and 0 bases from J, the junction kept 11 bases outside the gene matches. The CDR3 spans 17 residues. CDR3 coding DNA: TGTGCCAGCAGACCCCCCGGACAGGGCCATAGCACAGATACGCAGTATTTT. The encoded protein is CASRPPGQGHSTDTQYF.

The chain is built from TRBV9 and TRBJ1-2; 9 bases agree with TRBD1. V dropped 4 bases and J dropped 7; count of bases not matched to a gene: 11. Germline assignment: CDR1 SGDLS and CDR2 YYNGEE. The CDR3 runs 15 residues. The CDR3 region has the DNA TGTGCCAGCAGCCCGTCGGGGGACAGGGCGTTTGGCTACACCTTC. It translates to CASSPSGDRAFGYTF.

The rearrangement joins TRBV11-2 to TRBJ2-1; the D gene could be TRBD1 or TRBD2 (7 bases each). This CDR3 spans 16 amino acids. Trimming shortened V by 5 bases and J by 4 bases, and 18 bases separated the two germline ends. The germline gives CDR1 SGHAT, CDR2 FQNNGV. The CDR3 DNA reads TGTGCCAGCAGCGGGGGAGGGGGCGGACTATACAATGAGCAGTTCTTC. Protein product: CASSGGGGGLYNEQFF. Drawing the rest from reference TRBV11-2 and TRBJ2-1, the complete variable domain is EAGVAQSPRYKIIEKRQSVAFWCNPISGHATLYWYQQILGQGPKLLIQFQNNGVVDDSQLPKDRFSAERLKGVDSTLKIQPAKLEDSAVYLCASSGGGGGLYNEQFFGPGTRLTVL.

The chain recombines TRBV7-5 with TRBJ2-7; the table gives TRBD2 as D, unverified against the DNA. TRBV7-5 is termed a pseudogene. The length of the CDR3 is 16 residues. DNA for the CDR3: TGTGTCAGAAGCTTAGCGGAGCGGGAGGGCCCGTACGAGCAGTACTTC. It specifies CVRSLAEREGPYEQYF.

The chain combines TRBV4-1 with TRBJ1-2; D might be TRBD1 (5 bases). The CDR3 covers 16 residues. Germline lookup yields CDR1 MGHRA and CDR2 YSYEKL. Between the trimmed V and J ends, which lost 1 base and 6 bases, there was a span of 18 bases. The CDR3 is CASSQVPFGGEHGYTF. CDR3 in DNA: TGCGCCAGCAGCCAAGTTCCCTTTGGGGGGGAGCATGGCTACACCTTC.

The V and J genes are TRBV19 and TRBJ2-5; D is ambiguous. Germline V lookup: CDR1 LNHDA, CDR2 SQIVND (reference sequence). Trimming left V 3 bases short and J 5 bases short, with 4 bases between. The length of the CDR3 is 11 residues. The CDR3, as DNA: TGTGCCAGTAGTATTAGGGAGACCCAGTACTTC. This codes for CASSIRETQYF.

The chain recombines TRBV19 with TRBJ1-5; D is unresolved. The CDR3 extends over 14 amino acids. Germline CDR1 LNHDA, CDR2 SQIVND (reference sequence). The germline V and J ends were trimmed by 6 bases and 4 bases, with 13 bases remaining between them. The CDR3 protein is CASRRGSVNQPQHF. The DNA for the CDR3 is TGTGCCAGTAGGCGCGGCTCGGTGAATCAGCCCCAGCATTTT.

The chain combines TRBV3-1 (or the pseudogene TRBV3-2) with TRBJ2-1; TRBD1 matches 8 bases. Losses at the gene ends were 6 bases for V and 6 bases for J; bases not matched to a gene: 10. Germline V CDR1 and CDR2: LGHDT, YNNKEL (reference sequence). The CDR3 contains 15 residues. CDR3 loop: CASRLWTGYPNEQFF. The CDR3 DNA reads TGTGCCAGCAGATTATGGACAGGGTATCCCAATGAGCAGTTCTTC.

CDR3 nucleotide sequence: TGTGCCAGCAGCCAAGCAGGAACTAGCGGGAGAGGAGAGACCCAGTACTTC. Its protein is CASSQAGTSGRGETQYF. The genes are TRBV3-1 (or the pseudogene TRBV3-2) and TRBJ2-5; 11 bases are a match to TRBD2. Germline V gives CDR1 LGHDT, CDR2 YNNKEL (reference sequence). CDR3 length equals 17 residues. Unmatched junction bases numbered 8, after V lost 1 base and J lost 4 bases.

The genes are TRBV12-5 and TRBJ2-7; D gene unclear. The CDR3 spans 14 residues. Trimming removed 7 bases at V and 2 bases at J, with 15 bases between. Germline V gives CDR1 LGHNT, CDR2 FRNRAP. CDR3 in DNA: TGTGCTAGTGCAACATCATGGAACACCTACGAGCAGTACTTC. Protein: CASATSWNTYEQYF.

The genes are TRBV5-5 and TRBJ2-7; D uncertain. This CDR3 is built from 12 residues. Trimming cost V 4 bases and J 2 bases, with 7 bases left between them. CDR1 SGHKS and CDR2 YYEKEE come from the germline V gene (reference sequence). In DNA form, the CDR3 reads TGTGCCAGCAGCCCAGGAACCTACGAGCAGTACTTC. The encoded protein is CASSPGTYEQYF.

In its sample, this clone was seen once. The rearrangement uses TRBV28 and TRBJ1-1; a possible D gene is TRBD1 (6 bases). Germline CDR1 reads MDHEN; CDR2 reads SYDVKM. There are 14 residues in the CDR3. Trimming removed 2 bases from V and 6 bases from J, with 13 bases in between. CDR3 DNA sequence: TGTGCCAGCAGTTTAACTGGGGGGGGCGCTGAAGCTTTCTTT. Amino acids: CASSLTGGGAEAFF.

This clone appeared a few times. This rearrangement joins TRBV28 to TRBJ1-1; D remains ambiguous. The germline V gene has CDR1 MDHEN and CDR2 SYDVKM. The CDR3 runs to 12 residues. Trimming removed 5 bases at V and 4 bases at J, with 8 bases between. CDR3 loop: CASSPLGTEAFF. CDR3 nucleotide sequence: TGTGCCAGCAGTCCCCTGGGCACTGAAGCTTTCTTT.

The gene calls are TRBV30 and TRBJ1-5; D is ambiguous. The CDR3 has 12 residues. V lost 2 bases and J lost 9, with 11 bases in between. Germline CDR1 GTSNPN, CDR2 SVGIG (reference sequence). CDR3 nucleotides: TGTGCCTGGAGTCCGTCCTGGGGGCCCCAGCATTTT. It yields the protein CAWSPSWGPQHF.

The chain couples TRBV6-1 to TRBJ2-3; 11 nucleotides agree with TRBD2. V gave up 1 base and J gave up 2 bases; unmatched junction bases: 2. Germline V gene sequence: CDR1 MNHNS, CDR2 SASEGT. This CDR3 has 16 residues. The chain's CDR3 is CASSEGSGRVTDTQYF. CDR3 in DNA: TGTGCCAGCAGTGAAGGTAGCGGGAGGGTCACAGATACGCAGTATTTT.

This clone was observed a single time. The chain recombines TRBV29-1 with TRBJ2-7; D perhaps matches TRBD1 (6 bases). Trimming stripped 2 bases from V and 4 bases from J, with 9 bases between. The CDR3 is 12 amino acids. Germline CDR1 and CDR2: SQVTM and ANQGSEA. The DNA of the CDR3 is TGCAGCGTTGAACTGACAGGATACGAGCAGTACTTC. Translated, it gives CSVELTGYEQYF.

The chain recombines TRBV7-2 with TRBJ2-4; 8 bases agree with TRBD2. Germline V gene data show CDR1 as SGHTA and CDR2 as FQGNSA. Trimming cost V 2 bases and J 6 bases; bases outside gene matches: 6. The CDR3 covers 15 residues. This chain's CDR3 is CASSLQHGRANIQYF. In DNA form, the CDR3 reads TGTGCCAGCAGCTTACAACACGGGAGGGCAAACATTCAGTACTTC. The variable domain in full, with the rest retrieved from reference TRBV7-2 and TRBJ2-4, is GAGVSQSPSNKVTEKGKDVELRCDPISGHTALYWYRQSLGQGLEFLIYFQGNSAPDKSGLPSDRFSAERTGGSVSTLTIQRTQQEDSAVYLCASSLQHGRANIQYFGAGTRLSVL.

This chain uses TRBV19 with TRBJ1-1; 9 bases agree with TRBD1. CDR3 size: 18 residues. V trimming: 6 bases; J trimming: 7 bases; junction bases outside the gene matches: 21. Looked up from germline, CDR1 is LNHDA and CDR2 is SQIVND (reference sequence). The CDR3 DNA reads TGTGCCAGTAGCCACAGGGGGCCCACTGGGGGATGGGACCGTGAAGCTTTCTTT. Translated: CASSHRGPTGGWDREAFF.

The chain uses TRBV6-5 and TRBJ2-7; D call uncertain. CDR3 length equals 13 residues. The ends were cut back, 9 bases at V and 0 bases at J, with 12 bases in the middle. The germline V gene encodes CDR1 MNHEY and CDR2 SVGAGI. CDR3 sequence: CASGVMGSYEQYF. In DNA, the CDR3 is TGTGCCAGTGGAGTGATGGGCTCCTACGAGCAGTACTTC.

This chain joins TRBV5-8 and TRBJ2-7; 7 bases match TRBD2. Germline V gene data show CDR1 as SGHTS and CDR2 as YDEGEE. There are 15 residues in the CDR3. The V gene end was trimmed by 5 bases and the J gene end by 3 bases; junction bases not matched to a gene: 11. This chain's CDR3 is CASRTWGGTNYEQYF. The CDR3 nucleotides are TGTGCCAGCAGGACGTGGGGGGGAACCAACTACGAGCAGTACTTC.